This T cell receptor beta chain was sequenced for a study of blood T cell repertoires in COVID-19. Across the study: Sites across the United States, Italy and Spain contributed samples from acute and convalescent COVID-19. PBMCs, B-cell-depleted T cells, or T cells were the source of the cDNA or gDNA that made up the material.

In the original workflow: Nucleated cell counts were estimated from reference gene primer amplification. Assay used: immunoSEQ multiplex PCR; TCRdb lists only in-frame clones, some missing. The V and J calls and clone size are taken from that table; D and trimming were inferred from the DNA. The sample includes around 67,000 clones, around four fifths of them seen just once. The sequence was collected from a man between 45 and 60 years old with active COVID-19. The specimen sequenced was peripheral blood.

In DNA form, the CDR3 reads TGCGCCAGCAGCCACGGGGGACAAGAGACCCAGTACTTC. It yields the protein CASSHGGQETQYF. The chain links TRBV5-1 to TRBJ2-5, with D possibly being TRBD2 (6 bases). V gave up 4 bases and J gave up 2 bases, with 9 bases separating them. CDR1 and CDR2 (germline): SGHRS, YFSETQ. The length of the CDR3 is 13 residues. The entire variable domain, with the rest obtained from reference TRBV5-1 and TRBJ2-5, is as follows: KAGVTQTPRYLIKTRGQQVTLSCSPISGHRSVSWYQQTPGQGLQFLFEYFSETQRNKGNFPGRFSGRQFSNSRSEMNVSTLELGDSALYLCASSHGGQETQYFGPGTRLLVL.